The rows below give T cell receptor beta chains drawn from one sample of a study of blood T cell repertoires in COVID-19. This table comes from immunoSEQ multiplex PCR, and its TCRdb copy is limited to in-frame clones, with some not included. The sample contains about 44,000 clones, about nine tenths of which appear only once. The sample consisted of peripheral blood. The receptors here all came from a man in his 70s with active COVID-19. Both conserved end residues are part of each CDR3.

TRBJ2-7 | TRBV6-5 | CASSYSALEGAYEQYF
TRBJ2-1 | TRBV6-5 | CASSYWGENYNEQFF
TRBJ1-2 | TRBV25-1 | CASSVTGGANYGYTF
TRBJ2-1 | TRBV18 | CASSSTGGAYNEQFF
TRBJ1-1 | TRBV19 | CASSIVTAMNTEAFF
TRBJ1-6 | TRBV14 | CASSQAGGDSPLHF
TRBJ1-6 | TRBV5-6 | CASRFRDRNSPLHF
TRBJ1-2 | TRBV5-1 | CASSLSRGHGYTF
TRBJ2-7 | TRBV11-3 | CASSLVVSQAEQYF
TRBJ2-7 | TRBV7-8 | CASSQGLAAYEQYF
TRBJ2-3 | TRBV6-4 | CASSDSPSGGAFDTQYF
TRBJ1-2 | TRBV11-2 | CASSLVGGGYGYTF
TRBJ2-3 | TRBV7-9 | CASRRSGGAADTQYF
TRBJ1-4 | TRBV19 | CASSIAVEEKLFF
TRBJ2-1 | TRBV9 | CASSVVGRENEQFF
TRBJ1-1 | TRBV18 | CASSPTGQGGSETEAFF
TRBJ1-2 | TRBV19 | CASSIRQGGYGYTF
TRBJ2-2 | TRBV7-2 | CASSPRVGGGAHSGELFF
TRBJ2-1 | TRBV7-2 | CASSLARSNREGNEQFF
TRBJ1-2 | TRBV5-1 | CASSLDATVSYGYTF
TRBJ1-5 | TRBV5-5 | CATAGNQPQHF
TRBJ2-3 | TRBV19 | CASSKRTSTDTQYF
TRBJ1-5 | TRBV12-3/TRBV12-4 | CASSFSTGQPQHF
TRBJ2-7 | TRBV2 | CASTQFSYEQYF